Following are 10 T cell receptor beta chains from one sample sequenced in a study of OX40 agonist ivuxolimab in advanced cancers. Profiled with immunoSEQ multiplex PCR; TCRdb holds only in-frame clones, not every one. This table has under 25,000 clones, approximately 80% appearing once. Sequencing used CD4+ or CD8+ T cells sorted from blood, obtained in a trial of the OX40 agonist ivuxolimab. The receptors shown here come from an adult with an advanced solid tumor such as melanoma, head and neck, liver or kidney cancer.

This rearrangement joins TRBV7-3 to TRBJ2-1; 7 positions agree with TRBD2. V lost 2 bases, J lost 5 bases, and 9 bases stayed unmatched. CDR1 is SGHTA, CDR2 FQGTGA, per germline. The length of the CDR3 is 16 residues. The CDR3 DNA sequence: TGTGCCAGCAGCTTAGAGGGTCTAGCGGCAGACAATGAGCAGTTCTTC. Translating gives CASSLEGLAADNEQFF.

V and J are TRBV5-1 and TRBJ2-3; maybe TRBD2 (6 bases). Between the trimmed V and J ends, which lost 0 bases and 6 bases, there was a span of 17 bases. Per germline, CDR1 SGHRS and CDR2 YFSETQ. The CDR3 length is 16 residues. The CDR3 region has the DNA TGCGCCAGCAGCTTGGTTGGCGGGGATTTGGGGGATACGCAGTATTTT. Protein product: CASSLVGGDLGDTQYF. The whole variable domain, filled in from reference TRBV5-1 and TRBJ2-3, reads KAGVTQTPRYLIKTRGQQVTLSCSPISGHRSVSWYQQTPGQGLQFLFEYFSETQRNKGNFPGRFSGRQFSNSRSEMNVSTLELGDSALYLCASSLVGGDLGDTQYFGPGTRLTVL.

The V call is TRBV7-2, the J call TRBJ2-1; 10 nucleotides align to TRBD2. The CDR3 is made up of 19 amino acids. The V gene's germline CDR1 is SGHTA and CDR2 FQGNSA. The V gene end was trimmed by 5 bases and the J gene end by 4 bases; junction bases not matched to a gene: 17. The CDR3, as DNA: TGTGCCAGCAGCGCTAGGGGGCCCATGACTAGCGGGCCTTACAATGAGCAGTTCTTC. This gives the protein CASSARGPMTSGPYNEQFF.

This chain connects TRBV5-4 to TRBJ2-5; possible D gene TRBD2, 5 bases. V lost 4 bases and J 4 bases, leaving 17 bases between the germline ends. Germline CDR1 reads SGHNT; CDR2 reads YYREEE (reference sequence). The CDR3 spans 15 residues. CDR3 amino acids: CASSDQLESGETQYF. The CDR3 DNA reads as TGTGCCAGCAGCGATCAACTAGAATCGGGAGAGACCCAGTACTTC.

This chain joins TRBV10-3 and TRBJ2-6; 11 bases fit TRBD2. The CDR3 runs to 17 residues. After removal of 7 bases from V and 0 bases from J, the junction contained 5 bases not matched to a gene. Germline V lookup: CDR1 ENHRY, CDR2 SYGVKD. Written as DNA, the CDR3 is TGTGCCATCATGGCTAGCGGGGGGAACTCTGGGGCCAACGTCCTGACTTTC. This sequence encodes CAIMASGGNSGANVLTF.

The CDR3 DNA follows: TGCAGCGTTGTCTGGACTAGCGGGAGGTCTTACAATGAGCAGTTCTTC. Translation: CSVVWTSGRSYNEQFF. The gene calls are TRBV29-1 and TRBJ2-1; 14 positions agree with TRBD2. Per the germline V gene, CDR1 is SQVTM and CDR2 is ANQGSEA. The V and J ends lost 4 bases and 4 bases, in that order; junction bases with no gene match: 6. This CDR3 is built from 16 residues.

The chain joins TRBV7-6 to TRBJ2-2; 8 positions agree with TRBD2. The J segment lost 7 bases and the V segment lost 6 bases, leaving 13 bases of the junction unmatched. The CDR3 totals 16 residues. Per the germline V gene, CDR1 is SGHVS and CDR2 is FNYEAQ. The CDR3 region is CASRYQPGGLDGELFF. The CDR3 DNA reads TGTGCCAGCAGATACCAGCCGGGGGGGCTGGACGGGGAGCTGTTTTTT. Full variable domain (missing parts from reference TRBV7-6 and TRBJ2-2): GAGVSQSPRYKVTKRGQDVALRCDPISGHVSLYWYRQALGQGPEFLTYFNYEAQQDKSGLPNDRFSAERPEGSISTLTIQRTEQRDSAMYRCASRYQPGGLDGELFFGEGSRLTVL.

The gene calls are TRBV7-3 and TRBJ1-1, with D perhaps TRBD1 (5 bases). Per germline, CDR1 SGHTA and CDR2 FQGTGA. V lost 2 bases to trimming and J lost 1 base, with 11 bases between them. This CDR3 has 15 amino acids. The CDR3 loop is CASSLVSGTNTEAFF. CDR3 DNA: TGTGCCAGCAGCTTAGTGTCCGGGACGAACACTGAAGCTTTCTTT.

The chain has TRBV11-1 and TRBJ2-1, with a weak D call TRBD2 (5 bases). V gave up 7 bases and J gave up 8 bases, with 15 bases separating them. The CDR3 is made up of 13 amino acids. The germline gives CDR1 SGHAT, CDR2 FQDESV (reference sequence). As DNA, the CDR3 is TGTGCCAGCACCTTCTCAGAGGGCCATGAGCAGTTCTTC. The encoded protein is CASTFSEGHEQFF.

The chain employs TRBV5-1 and TRBJ2-2; D call uncertain. With 2 bases removed from V and 2 bases from J, the gap between germline ends came to 10 bases. CDR1 and CDR2 from the germline V gene are SGHRS and YFSETQ. The CDR3 runs to 15 residues. As DNA, the CDR3 is TGCGCCAGCAGCTTCACGGACGGAAACACCGGGGAGCTGTTTTTT. It codes for CASSFTDGNTGELFF.